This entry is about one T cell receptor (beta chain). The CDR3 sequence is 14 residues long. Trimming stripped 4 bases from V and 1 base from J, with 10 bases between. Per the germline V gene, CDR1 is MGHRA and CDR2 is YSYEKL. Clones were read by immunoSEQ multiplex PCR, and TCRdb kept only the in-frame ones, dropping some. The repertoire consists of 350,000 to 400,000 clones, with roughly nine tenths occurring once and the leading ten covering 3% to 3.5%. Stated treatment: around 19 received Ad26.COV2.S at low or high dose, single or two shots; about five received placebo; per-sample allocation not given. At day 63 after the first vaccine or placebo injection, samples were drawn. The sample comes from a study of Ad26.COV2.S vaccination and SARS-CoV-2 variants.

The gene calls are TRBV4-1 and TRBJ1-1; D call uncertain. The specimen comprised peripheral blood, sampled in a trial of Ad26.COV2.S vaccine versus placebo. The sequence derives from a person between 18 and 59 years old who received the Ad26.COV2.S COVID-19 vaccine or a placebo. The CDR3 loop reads CASSLRPWNTEAFF. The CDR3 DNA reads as TGCGCCAGCAGCCTCCGACCGTGGAACACTGAAGCTTTCTTT.